This T cell receptor beta chain was retrieved from a study of T cell changes during pregnancy in multiple sclerosis. Measured with immunoSEQ multiplex PCR; TCRdb has only the in-frame clones, and not every one. The repertoire holds around 97,000 clones, with 90% as singletons. V shed 6 bases and J shed 0 bases, with 15 bases lying between them. The germline gives CDR1 SNHLY, CDR2 FYNNEI. The CDR3 totals 15 residues. The origin of this receptor is a female donor in good health, enrolled as a control in a pregnancy study. Sequences were derived from peripheral blood, sampled in the second trimester of pregnancy. The chain recombines TRBV2 with TRBJ2-7; D is perhaps TRBD1 (6 bases). CDR3 residues: CASRYGWTVSYEQYF. CDR3 coding DNA: TGTGCCAGCAGATATGGGTGGACAGTCTCCTACGAGCAGTACTTC.